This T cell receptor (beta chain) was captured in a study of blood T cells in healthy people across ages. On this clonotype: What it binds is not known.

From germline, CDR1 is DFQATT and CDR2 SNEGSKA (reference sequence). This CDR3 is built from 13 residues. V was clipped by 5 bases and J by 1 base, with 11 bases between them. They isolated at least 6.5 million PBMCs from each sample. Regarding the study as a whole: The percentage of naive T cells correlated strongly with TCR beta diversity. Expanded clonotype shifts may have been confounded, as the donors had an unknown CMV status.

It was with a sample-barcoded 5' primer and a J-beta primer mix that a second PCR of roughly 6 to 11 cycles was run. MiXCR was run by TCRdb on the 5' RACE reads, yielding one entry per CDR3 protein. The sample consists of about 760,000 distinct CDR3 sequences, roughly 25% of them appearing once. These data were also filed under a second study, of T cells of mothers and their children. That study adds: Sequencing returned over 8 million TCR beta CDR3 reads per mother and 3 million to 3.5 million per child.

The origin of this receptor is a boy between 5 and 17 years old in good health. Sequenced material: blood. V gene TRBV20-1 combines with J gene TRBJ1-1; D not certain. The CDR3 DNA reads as TGCAGTGCTTCCCCCAATTCGAACACTGAAGCTTTCTTT. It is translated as CSASPNSNTEAFF.